This T cell receptor beta chain derives from a study of T cells in Graves' hyperthyroidism and ophthalmopathy. RNA transcripts served as the template for amplifying TCR beta CDR3 regions. With the HTBI primer set, the TCR CDR3 went through a first round of RT-PCR. TCRdb used MiXCR to reprocess the multiplex PCR reads, holding one entry per CDR3 protein. The repertoire has some 510,000 distinct CDR3 sequences, less than 25% of them found once; the top ten carry 26%. The CDR3 has 13 residues. Looked up from germline, CDR1 is MDHEN and CDR2 is SYDVKM. V was cut by 3 bases and J by 7 bases, with 12 bases left in between.

This rearrangement joins TRBV28 to TRBJ1-2; D ambiguous. This TCR derives from a man aged 18 to 29 with Graves' hyperthyroidism. Sequencing was done on a sample of blood. CDR3 region: CASSLLAGLGYTF. The CDR3 DNA reads as TGTGCCAGCAGTTTGCTGGCGGGCCTTGGCTACACCTTC.